The following is a TCR beta chain sequence with its context. Its antigen is undetermined. Germline V lookup: CDR1 LNHDA, CDR2 SQIVND (reference sequence). This CDR3 region has 15 residues. V was pared by 6 bases and J by 5 bases, with 19 bases between. This table comes from immunoSEQ multiplex PCR, and its TCRdb copy is limited to in-frame clones, with some not included. The sample includes about 130,000 clones, approximately 84% of them seen just once. This specimen comes from a study of cytomegalovirus exposure and HLA in healthy donors. Among the 120 or so subjects of the validation cohort, separate from the roughly 670-subject first cohort, were the donors. Study-level results: Researchers reported that a few CMV-associated chains were confirmed in vitro as CMV antigen-specific. Most TCR sequences were uncommon, yet certain public TCRs appeared in many donors. Subsequent analysis revealed that first-cohort TCR clusters tended to co-occur in the 120 or so validation repertoires.

This rearrangement joins TRBV19 to TRBJ2-5; D may be TRBD2 (6 bases). The origin of this receptor is a man aged 25-45 years in good health and CMV-seropositive. The source material was PBMCs. This chain's CDR3 is CASRTRATGEETQYF. Here the CDR3 DNA reads TGTGCCAGTAGAACCAGGGCGACGGGAGAGGAGACCCAGTACTTC.